Following are 19 T cell receptor beta chains from one sample sequenced in a study of control samples from healthy donors and cancer patients. Produced via immunoSEQ multiplex PCR; TCRdb's table is partial and in-frame only. The sample has some 90,000 clones, 86% seen once; the top ten hold roughly 1.3%. The sequenced sample was blood. All receptors come from a woman in her 50s in good health.

The gene calls are TRBV18 and TRBJ2-3, with D uncertain. The ends were cut back, 3 bases at V and 6 bases at J, with 7 bases in the middle. Looked up from germline, CDR1 is KGHSH and CDR2 is LQKENI. The CDR3 covers 12 residues. The CDR3 region is CASSPRSDTQYF. CDR3 in DNA: TGTGCCAGCTCACCTCGTAGCGATACGCAGTATTTT.

The J gene is TRBJ1-3, the V gene TRBV4-2; maybe TRBD1 (5 bases). The germline V gene encodes CDR1 LGHNA and CDR2 YNFKEQ. Trimming took off 4 bases at V and 3 bases at J, with 10 bases between the two ends. The CDR3 has 14 residues. The DNA for the CDR3 is TGTGCCAGCAGCCCGGGACCGAATGGAAACACCATATATTTT. It specifies CASSPGPNGNTIYF.

V is TRBV5-1 and J is TRBJ2-1; 7 nucleotides agree with TRBD2. Germline trimming cut 0 bases from V and 7 bases from J; bases unmatched to any gene: 10. The length of the CDR3 is 16 residues. Germline V CDR1 and CDR2: SGHRS, YFSETQ. The chain's CDR3 is CASSLAVGGRENEQFF. CDR3 coding DNA: TGCGCCAGCAGCTTGGCAGTTGGCGGGAGAGAGAATGAGCAGTTCTTC.

The gene calls are TRBV29-1 and TRBJ2-1; D ambiguous. Germline CDR1 SQVTM, CDR2 ANQGSEA. The CDR3 is 14 residues long. Trimming pared 6 bases from V and 5 bases from J, leaving 17 bases between. The chain's CDR3 is CSVGWVVGDNEQFF. The CDR3 nucleotides read TGCAGCGTCGGGTGGGTGGTGGGCGACAATGAGCAGTTCTTC.

This chain connects TRBV20-1 to TRBJ1-4; 7 positions agree with TRBD1. The CDR3 runs 16 residues. Trimming took 3 bases from V and 0 from J; bases not matched to a gene: 7. Germline CDR1 reads DFQATT; CDR2 reads SNEGSKA (reference sequence). The CDR3 nucleotides are TGCAGTGCTAGTGGTGGACAGGCTGCAACTAATGAAAAACTGTTTTTT. Amino acid sequence: CSASGGQAATNEKLFF.

This clone was detected only once. The V gene is TRBV28, the J gene TRBJ2-2; 10 nucleotides line up with TRBD1. Germline lookup yields CDR1 MDHEN and CDR2 SYDVKM. The CDR3 is 16 residues long. The trim removed 3 bases at V and 6 bases at J, leaving 7 bases unmatched. The chain's CDR3 is CASSFPRQGASGELFF. The CDR3 DNA reads TGTGCCAGCAGTTTCCCGCGACAGGGGGCCTCCGGGGAGCTGTTTTTT. Together with reference TRBV28 and TRBJ2-2, the CDR3 gives the full variable domain: DVKVTQSSRYLVKRTGEKVFLECVQDMDHENMFWYRQDPGLGLRLIYFSYDVKMKEKGDIPEGYSVSREKKERFSLILESASTNQTSMYLCASSFPRQGASGELFFGEGSRLTVL.

This clone came up once. The chain recombines TRBV7-2 with TRBJ2-7; perhaps TRBD2 as D (5 bases). The CDR3 sequence is 14 residues long. V lost 0 bases and J 3 bases, leaving 9 bases between the germline ends. Germline CDR1 SGHTA, CDR2 FQGNSA. This CDR3 is CASSLAFAGYEQYF. CDR3 nucleotides: TGTGCCAGCAGCTTAGCTTTCGCGGGCTACGAGCAGTACTTC.

This clone was observed a handful of times. The sample carries other DNA sequences with the same CDR3. The chain joins TRBV12-3 or TRBV12-4 to TRBJ2-7; no firm D call. The CDR3 runs to 11 residues. Trimming took off 3 bases at V and 3 bases at J, with 3 bases between the two ends. The CDR3 bases are TGTGCCAGCAGTTTCGGCTACGAGCAGTACTTC. Amino acid sequence: CASSFGYEQYF.

The chain carries TRBV15 and TRBJ2-3; the D gene is possibly TRBD1 (6 bases). There are 15 residues in the CDR3. Germline loops: CDR1 LNHNV, CDR2 YYDKDF (reference sequence). V lost 0 bases and J lost 1, with 8 bases in between. This CDR3 reads CATSREGHRTDTQYF. CDR3 DNA sequence: TGTGCCACCAGCAGAGAGGGACATCGCACAGATACGCAGTATTTT.

Written as DNA, the CDR3 is TGTGCCAGCAGTTACCAGGGGGGGCGGGAAGGCTACACCTTC. This encodes CASSYQGGREGYTF. J is TRBJ1-2 and V is TRBV6-5; TRBD1 matches at 7 bases. CDR3 length: 14 residues. V was clipped by 2 bases and J by 8 bases; unmatched bases: 8. Germline values: CDR1 MNHEY, CDR2 SVGAGI.

The chain links TRBV5-6 to TRBJ2-7; D perhaps matches TRBD2 (5 bases). CDR3 length equals 16 residues. CDR1 is SGHDT, CDR2 YYEEEE, per germline. V dropped 3 bases and J dropped 1 base, with 17 bases sitting between them. The chain's CDR3 is CASSSGLGWMSYEQYF. In nucleotides, the CDR3 is TGTGCCAGCAGCTCGGGGTTGGGATGGATGTCCTACGAGCAGTACTTC.

The chain recombines TRBV7-2 with TRBJ1-3, with a weak D call TRBD1 (6 bases). V dropped 1 base and J dropped 4 bases, with 11 bases sitting between them. This CDR3 contains 15 residues. CDR1 is SGHTA and CDR2 is FQGNSA in the germline V gene. CDR3 bases: TGTGCCAGCAGCTTAGTACAGGGATCAGGAAACACCATATATTTT. Amino acid sequence: CASSLVQGSGNTIYF.

CDR3 amino acids: CASSEGGGVNEQFF. CDR3 in DNA: TGTGCCAGCAGTGAAGGCGGGGGGGTCAATGAGCAGTTCTTC. The chain employs TRBV2 and TRBJ2-1; 9 bases fit TRBD2. Germline assignment: CDR1 SNHLY and CDR2 FYNNEI. This CDR3 region has 14 residues. V lost 1 base, J lost 6 bases, and 1 base stayed unmatched.

This clone was seen just once. The chain employs TRBV2 and TRBJ1-2; 7 bases are a match to TRBD1. After removal of 6 bases from V and 3 bases from J, the junction contained 10 bases not matched to a gene. The CDR3 is 15 amino acids. Germline CDR1 SNHLY, CDR2 FYNNEI. CDR3 nucleotides: TGTGCCAGCAGGGGGGTCCAGGGGGTTTACTATGGCTACACCTTC. It encodes CASRGVQGVYYGYTF. Supplemented by reference TRBV2 and TRBJ1-2, the full variable domain reads EPEVTQTPSHQVTQMGQEVILRCVPISNHLYFYWYRQILGQKVEFLVSFYNNEISEKSEIFDDQFSVERPDGSNFTLKIRSTKLEDSAMYFCASRGVQGVYYGYTFGSGTRLTVV.

This sequence joins TRBV2 and TRBJ2-1; D remains ambiguous. V was cut by 7 bases and J by 2 bases, with 12 bases left in between. The CDR3 sequence is 14 residues long. Germline loops: CDR1 SNHLY, CDR2 FYNNEI. CDR3 residues: CASNGGVAYNEQFF. The CDR3 DNA follows: TGTGCCAGCAATGGTGGGGTCGCCTACAATGAGCAGTTCTTC. The entire variable domain, with the rest obtained from reference TRBV2 and TRBJ2-1, is as follows: EPEVTQTPSHQVTQMGQEVILRCVPISNHLYFYWYRQILGQKVEFLVSFYNNEISEKSEIFDDQFSVERPDGSNFTLKIRSTKLEDSAMYFCASNGGVAYNEQFFGPGTRLTVL.

The rearrangement joins TRBV10-3 to TRBJ2-3; D perhaps matches TRBD1 (5 bases). The CDR3 extends over 14 amino acids. V lost 5 bases to trimming and J lost 0 bases, with 9 bases between them. CDR1 and CDR2 (germline): ENHRY, SYGVKD. CDR3 in amino acids: CAISRGGSTDTQYF. The CDR3 DNA is TGTGCCATCAGTAGGGGTGGCAGCACAGATACGCAGTATTTT.

The V gene is TRBV29-1, the J gene TRBJ1-1; D not certain. CDR1 and CDR2 (germline): SQVTM, ANQGSEA. The V end lost 3 bases, the J end lost 7 bases, and 15 bases lay between the germline ends. CDR3 size: 13 residues. CDR3 DNA: TGCAGCGTTGACACAGCCCTGCTGGGTGAAGCTTTCTTT. Amino acid sequence: CSVDTALLGEAFF.

This clone has more than one count but fewer than ten. The chain links TRBV7-2 to TRBJ2-1; 8 nucleotides line up with TRBD1. The CDR3 runs to 13 residues. The junction had 3 bases not matched to a gene; V was cut back by 6 bases and J by 5 bases. The germline V gene has CDR1 SGHTA and CDR2 FQGNSA. The CDR3 nucleotides read TGTGCCAGCAGTCAGGGGGCGAACAATGAGCAGTTCTTC. This sequence encodes CASSQGANNEQFF.

This sequence joins TRBV23-1 and TRBJ1-1, with unresolved D. TRBV23-1 is annotated as an ORF whose role is uncertain. V was cut by 3 bases and J by 2 bases, with 10 bases left in between. The CDR3 is 14 amino acids. Here the CDR3 DNA reads TGCGCCAGCAGTCACCCGAGACACAACACTGAAGCTTTCTTT. This encodes CASSHPRHNTEAFF.